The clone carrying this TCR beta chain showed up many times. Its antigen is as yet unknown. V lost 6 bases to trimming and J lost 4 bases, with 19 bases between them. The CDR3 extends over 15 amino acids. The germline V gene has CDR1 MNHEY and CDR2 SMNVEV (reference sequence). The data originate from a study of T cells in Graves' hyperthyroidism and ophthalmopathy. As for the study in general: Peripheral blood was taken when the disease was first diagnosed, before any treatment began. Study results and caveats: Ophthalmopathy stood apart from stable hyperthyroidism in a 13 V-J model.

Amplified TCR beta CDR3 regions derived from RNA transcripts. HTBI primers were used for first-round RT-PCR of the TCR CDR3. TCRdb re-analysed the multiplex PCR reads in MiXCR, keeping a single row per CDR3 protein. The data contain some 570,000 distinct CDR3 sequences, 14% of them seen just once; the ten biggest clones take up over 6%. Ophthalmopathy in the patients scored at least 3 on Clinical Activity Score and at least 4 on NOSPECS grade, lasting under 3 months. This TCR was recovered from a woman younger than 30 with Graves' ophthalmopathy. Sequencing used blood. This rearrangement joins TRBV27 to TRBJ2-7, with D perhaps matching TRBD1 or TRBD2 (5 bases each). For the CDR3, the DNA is TGTGCCAGCAGCCGCCCCGGGACGTTAGGATACGAGCAGTACTTC. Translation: CASSRPGTLGYEQYF.